Below, 22 T cell receptor beta chains from the same sample are listed, as sequenced in a study of shared clonotypes between healthy human individuals. TCRdb's copy holds only in-frame clones and misses some; the assay was immunoSEQ multiplex PCR. The sample records about 480,000 clones, around 79% being singletons. The specimen sequenced was PBMCs. Source of these receptors: a woman aged 40 to 55 in good health. Some clones in this sample may be carry-over from other donors' samples.

CDR3 sequence reads: CASTDPSGTSASYEQYF. CDR3 DNA sequence: TGCGCCAGCACCGACCCCTCCGGGACTAGCGCATCCTACGAGCAGTACTTC. The V gene is TRBV5-1, the J gene TRBJ2-7; TRBD2 matches 10 bases. CDR3 length: 17 amino acids. Looked up from germline, CDR1 is SGHRS and CDR2 is YFSETQ. With V trimmed by 6 bases and J by 1 base, 13 bases remained unmatched.

The chain carries TRBV5-1 and TRBJ2-7; D not resolved. CDR1 is SGHRS and CDR2 is YFSETQ in the germline V gene. V shed 2 bases and J shed 4 bases, with 10 bases lying between them. The CDR3 contains 13 residues. As DNA, the CDR3 is TGCGCCAGCAGCTTAGGCCACGGGTACGAGCAGTACTTC. Translation: CASSLGHGYEQYF.

This sequence joins TRBV7-6 and TRBJ2-1, with D unclear. V gave up 0 bases and J gave up 9 bases, with 9 bases separating them. Germline-derived CDR1 and CDR2 are SGHVS and FNYEAQ. The CDR3 has 13 residues. The CDR3 spells CASSLARWSEQFF. CDR3 DNA sequence: TGTGCCAGCAGCTTAGCTAGGTGGAGTGAGCAGTTCTTC.

This chain links TRBV10-1 with TRBJ2-3; the match to TRBD2 covers 11 bases. Germline values: CDR1 WNHNN, CDR2 SYGVQD (reference sequence). The V and J ends lost 4 bases and 4 bases, in that order; junction bases with no gene match: 4. The CDR3 length is 15 residues. CDR3 bases: TGCGCCAGCAGTGTTAGCGGGAGGGAAGCAGATACGCAGTATTTT. Encoded protein: CASSVSGREADTQYF.

This clone was observed a handful of times. The chain links TRBV29-1 to TRBJ1-2; D is ambiguous. This CDR3 is built from 12 residues. Deletions cut 5 bases from V and 0 bases from J, with 7 bases between. The V gene's germline CDR1 is SQVTM and CDR2 ANQGSEA. CDR3 amino acids: CSVIFSNYGYTF. DNA of the CDR3: TGCAGCGTTATTTTCTCTAACTATGGCTACACCTTC.

The V call is TRBV5-1, the J call TRBJ2-1; 7 bases agree with TRBD1. J lost 1 base, V lost 0 bases, and 4 bases had no gene match. This CDR3 comprises 16 residues. The germline gives CDR1 SGHRS, CDR2 YFSETQ. CDR3 nucleotide sequence: TGCGCCAGCAGCTTGGAACCGGGACAGTCCTACAATGAGCAGTTCTTC. Residues: CASSLEPGQSYNEQFF. Full variable domain (missing parts from reference TRBV5-1 and TRBJ2-1): KAGVTQTPRYLIKTRGQQVTLSCSPISGHRSVSWYQQTPGQGLQFLFEYFSETQRNKGNFPGRFSGRQFSNSRSEMNVSTLELGDSALYLCASSLEPGQSYNEQFFGPGTRLTVL.

The V gene is TRBV19, the J gene TRBJ1-1; 7 bases fit TRBD1. J was trimmed by 6 bases and V by 4 bases; bases with no gene match: 8. The CDR3 length is 14 residues. The germline CDR1 and CDR2 sequences are LNHDA and SQIVND (reference sequence). In nucleotides, the CDR3 is TGTGCCAGTAGTAAAACAGGGGAGAGGGCTGAAGCTTTCTTT. Translating gives CASSKTGERAEAFF. The complete variable domain, with remaining parts taken from reference TRBV19 and TRBJ1-1, reads DGGITQSPKYLFRKEGQNVTLSCEQNLNHDAMYWYRQDPGQGLRLIYYSQIVNDFQKGDIAEGYSVSREKKESFPLTVTSAQKNPTAFYLCASSKTGERAEAFFGQGTRLTVV.

J is TRBJ2-2 and V is TRBV9; D is unclear. The CDR3 sequence is 14 residues long. CDR1 is SGDLS and CDR2 is YYNGEE in the germline V gene. Trimming pared 0 bases from V and 4 bases from J, leaving 7 bases between. This CDR3 is CASSVGRLTGELFF. The CDR3 DNA reads as TGTGCCAGCAGCGTAGGGCGACTCACCGGGGAGCTGTTTTTT.

This rearrangement joins TRBV7-3 to TRBJ2-1; a weak D match, TRBD2 (6 bases). Trimming removed 5 bases at V and 5 bases at J, with 13 bases between. This CDR3 is built from 14 residues. The V gene's germline CDR1 is SGHTA and CDR2 FQGTGA. The CDR3 DNA reads as TGTGCCAGCAGCCCGGGACTTCCGAACAATGAGCAGTTCTTC. This sequence encodes CASSPGLPNNEQFF. Drawing the rest from reference TRBV7-3 and TRBJ2-1, the complete variable domain is GAGVSQTPSNKVTEKGKYVELRCDPISGHTALYWYRQSLGQGPEFLIYFQGTGAADDSGLPNDRFFAVRPEGSVSTLKIQRTERGDSAVYLCASSPGLPNNEQFFGPGTRLTVL.

In its sample, this clone was seen many times. J is TRBJ2-5 and V is TRBV5-4, with TRBD2 as a possible D gene (6 bases). The V and J ends lost 0 bases and 2 bases respectively, with 14 bases between them. The CDR3 is made up of 16 amino acids. Germline V CDR1 and CDR2: SGHNT, YYREEE (reference sequence). The DNA for the CDR3 is TGTGCCAGCAGCTTGGACGGCGGGATGGGGCAAGAGACCCAGTACTTC. It encodes CASSLDGGMGQETQYF.

This chain uses TRBV2 with TRBJ1-2; the D gene is possibly TRBD1 (5 bases). CDR1 is SNHLY, CDR2 FYNNEI, per germline. CDR3 size: 13 residues. V was shortened by 6 bases and J by 4 bases, with 12 bases between the two germline ends. In nucleotides, the CDR3 is TGTGCCAGCAGCCCGGGACCGATCTATGGCTACACCTTC. This translates into CASSPGPIYGYTF.

This clone was seen a handful of times. The chain carries TRBV6-1 and TRBJ2-1; perhaps TRBD1 as D (7 bases). The CDR3 sequence is 15 residues long. Trimming stripped 6 bases from V and 6 bases from J, with 18 bases between. The germline V gene encodes CDR1 MNHNS and CDR2 SASEGT. The CDR3, as DNA: TGTGCCAGCAGGAGAACAGGGGAGGCGGGCAATGAGCAGTTCTTC. It is translated as CASRRTGEAGNEQFF.

V gene TRBV7-3 combines with J gene TRBJ2-7; D may correspond to TRBD1 or TRBD2 (5 bases each). From germline, CDR1 is SGHTA and CDR2 FQGTGA. The CDR3 covers 14 residues. V was trimmed by 6 bases and J by 2 bases, leaving 14 bases between them. CDR3 sequence reads: CASSRGRGAYEQYF. Here the CDR3 DNA reads TGTGCCAGCAGTCGGGGACGTGGCGCCTACGAGCAGTACTTC.

This clone was seen a single time. Here the CDR3 DNA reads TGTGCCAGTAGTTGGCCCTATGGCTACACCTTC. This codes for CASSWPYGYTF. The chain couples TRBV19 to TRBJ1-2; D gene uncertain. The length of the CDR3 is 11 residues. CDR1 and CDR2 from the germline V gene are LNHDA and SQIVND (reference sequence). V lost 5 bases and J lost 4, with 5 bases in between.

This chain uses TRBV5-4 with TRBJ1-3; D call uncertain. V shed 0 bases and J shed 1 base, with 17 bases lying between them. CDR1 and CDR2 from the germline V gene are SGHNT and YYREEE (reference sequence). This CDR3 region has 18 residues. The CDR3 bases are TGTGCCAGCAGCTTGGCGGTAGATAGGGTGACATCTGGAAACACCATATATTTT. It codes for CASSLAVDRVTSGNTIYF.

This chain links TRBV27 with TRBJ2-1, with a tentative D call TRBD1 (6 bases). The V gene lost 2 bases and the J gene lost 6 bases, with 11 bases spanning the gap. The CDR3 extends over 14 amino acids. Germline lookup yields CDR1 MNHEY and CDR2 SMNVEV (reference sequence). DNA of the CDR3: TGTGCCAGCAGTTTAGTTGGGACATTCAATGAGCAGTTCTTC. Its protein product is CASSLVGTFNEQFF.

This chain uses TRBV27 with TRBJ1-1, with unresolved D. V gave up 5 bases and J gave up 1 base, with 8 bases separating them. The CDR3 length is 13 residues. The V gene's germline CDR1 is MNHEY and CDR2 SMNVEV (reference sequence). The CDR3 is CASSPTGNTEAFF. Written as DNA, the CDR3 is TGTGCCAGCAGTCCGACGGGGAACACTGAAGCTTTCTTT.

The chain links TRBV11-2 to TRBJ2-7; D is undetermined. V was shortened by 1 base and J by 3 bases, with 7 bases between the two germline ends. This CDR3 comprises 13 residues. Per the germline V gene, CDR1 is SGHAT and CDR2 is FQNNGV. Here the CDR3 reads CASSLGTDYEQYF. The CDR3 bases are TGTGCCAGCAGCTTAGGGACGGACTACGAGCAGTACTTC.

The genes are TRBV7-8 and TRBJ2-6; 9 bases line up with TRBD1. CDR1 and CDR2 from the germline V gene are SGHVS and FQNEAQ. The CDR3 covers 16 residues. After removal of 5 bases from V and 1 base from J, the junction contained 3 bases not matched to a gene. CDR3 DNA: TGTGCCAGCAGCGAGGGACAGGGTTCTGGGGCCAACGTCCTGACTTTC. Translation: CASSEGQGSGANVLTF.

The chain joins TRBV5-1 to TRBJ2-3; 8 bases align to TRBD2. This CDR3 contains 14 residues. Germline V lookup: CDR1 SGHRS, CDR2 YFSETQ. Trimming at V came to 4 bases and at J to 4 bases, leaving 5 bases not matched to a gene. The CDR3 nucleotides are TGCGCCAGCAGCCAAGGACTAGCCGCAGATACGCAGTATTTT. Protein product: CASSQGLAADTQYF. Variable domain in full (rest from reference TRBV5-1 and TRBJ2-3): KAGVTQTPRYLIKTRGQQVTLSCSPISGHRSVSWYQQTPGQGLQFLFEYFSETQRNKGNFPGRFSGRQFSNSRSEMNVSTLELGDSALYLCASSQGLAADTQYFGPGTRLTVL.

The chain carries TRBV28 and TRBJ1-5; tentative D call: TRBD1 (5 bases). Germline values: CDR1 MDHEN, CDR2 SYDVKM. Trimming shortened V by 8 bases and J by 5 bases, and 16 bases separated the two germline ends. The CDR3 consists of 14 residues. CDR3 protein: CASERVGHYQPQHF. The CDR3 region has the DNA TGTGCCAGCGAAAGGGTTGGACACTATCAGCCCCAGCATTTT.

The chain is built from TRBV11-2 and TRBJ2-7; 8 positions match TRBD2. Germline V gene sequence: CDR1 SGHAT, CDR2 FQNNGV. The CDR3 extends over 15 amino acids. V dropped 1 base and J dropped 5; count of bases not matched to a gene: 7. The CDR3 DNA follows: TGTGCCAGCAGCTTAGTCGGAGCGGGAGTCGACGAGCAGTACTTC. This sequence encodes CASSLVGAGVDEQYF.